This is a list of T cell receptor beta chains from one sample in a study of neurological immune-mediated disorders. TCRdb passed the 5' RACE reads through MiXCR, listing each CDR3 protein once. The sample shows approximately 30,000 distinct CDR3 sequences, approximately 5.2% of them seen only once. The specimen sequenced was CD4+ T cells from blood. These receptors all stem from a woman aged 50 to 60 in good health. CDR3s include the opening cysteine and the closing phenylalanine or tryptophan. The order of the fields is D gene, J gene, clone size, V gene, CDR3 DNA, CDR3 protein. A D gene is named only where the DNA matches it firmly. Size tells how often a clone was seen (once, few, many) or the class of an expanded clone, and some rows leave it out.

d_call: TRBD1
j_call: TRBJ1-1
clone_size: medium-sized
v_call: TRBV29-1
cdr3_nt: TGCAGCGTCCGGACAGGGAATGGTTACACTGAAGCTTTCTTT
cdr3_aa: CSVRTGNGYTEAFF

d_call: -
j_call: TRBJ2-1
clone_size: many
v_call: TRBV11-3
cdr3_nt: TGTGCCAGCAGCTTAGTCCGCCACAATGAGCAGTTCTTC
cdr3_aa: CASSLVRHNEQFF

d_call: -
j_call: TRBJ1-3
clone_size: many
v_call: TRBV7-2
cdr3_nt: TGTGCCAGCAGGCCATCATCTGGAAACACCATATATTTT
cdr3_aa: CASRPSSGNTIYF

d_call: TRBD1
j_call: TRBJ2-1
clone_size: many
v_call: TRBV14
cdr3_nt: TGTGCCAGCAGCCCCTACAGGGGCGCAGTGGTCAATGAGCAGTTCTTC
cdr3_aa: CASSPYRGAVVNEQFF

d_call: -
j_call: TRBJ2-3
clone_size: many
v_call: TRBV10-3
cdr3_nt: TGTGCCACACTTGAACCGGGACTCCGCACAGATACGCAGTATTTT
cdr3_aa: CATLEPGLRTDTQYF

d_call: TRBD2
j_call: TRBJ2-7
clone_size: -
v_call: TRBV7-2
cdr3_nt: TGTGCCAGCAGCCCTCCCGTTAGCGGGAGGGACTACGAGCAGTACTTC
cdr3_aa: CASSPPVSGRDYEQYF

d_call: -
j_call: TRBJ1-6
clone_size: medium-sized
v_call: TRBV10-2
cdr3_nt: TGCGCCAGCAGTGATGGTGCCACGGGCTATTCACCCCTCCACTTT
cdr3_aa: CASSDGATGYSPLHF

d_call: -
j_call: TRBJ1-6
clone_size: many
v_call: TRBV27
cdr3_nt: TGTGCCAGCAAACCAATGGGAAGTACTCGCTCACCCCTCCACTTT
cdr3_aa: CASKPMGSTRSPLHF

d_call: TRBD1
j_call: TRBJ1-2
clone_size: many
v_call: TRBV7-2
cdr3_nt: TGTGCCAGCAGCTTGACACCGGGACAGGGGGCGTTCGGCTACACCTTC
cdr3_aa: CASSLTPGQGAFGYTF

d_call: -
j_call: TRBJ1-2
clone_size: many
v_call: TRBV20-1
cdr3_nt: TGCAGTGCTAGAAAGGAGGTCGGTGAAGGCTACACCTTC
cdr3_aa: CSARKEVGEGYTF

d_call: -
j_call: TRBJ2-1
clone_size: many
v_call: TRBV19
cdr3_nt: TGTGCCAGTAGTATATACAACTCCTACAATGAGCAGTTCTTC
cdr3_aa: CASSIYNSYNEQFF

d_call: -
j_call: TRBJ2-1
clone_size: many
v_call: TRBV19
cdr3_nt: TGTGCCAGTAGTACTTATCTCCTAGGCAATGAGCAGTTCTTC
cdr3_aa: CASSTYLLGNEQFF

d_call: -
j_call: TRBJ2-5
clone_size: medium-sized
v_call: TRBV5-6
cdr3_nt: TGTGCCAGCAGCTTGGTAGGGTCGGAGACCCAGTACTTC
cdr3_aa: CASSLVGSETQYF

d_call: TRBD1
j_call: TRBJ1-5
clone_size: many
v_call: TRBV18
cdr3_nt: TGTGCCAGCTCACTCGCAGGGGGCCCCAATCAGCCCCAGCATTTT
cdr3_aa: CASSLAGGPNQPQHF

d_call: TRBD2
j_call: TRBJ2-3
clone_size: many
v_call: TRBV3-1
cdr3_nt: TGTGCCAGCAGCCGTATAGCGGGGGGGTCCACAGATACGCAGTATTTT
cdr3_aa: CASSRIAGGSTDTQYF

d_call: TRBD1
j_call: TRBJ1-2
clone_size: many
v_call: TRBV6-6
cdr3_nt: TGTGCCAGCACTAAGGCCCAGGGACAGGGGGCTGGCGGCTACACCTTC
cdr3_aa: CASTKAQGQGAGGYTF

d_call: TRBD1
j_call: TRBJ2-5
clone_size: many
v_call: TRBV7-2
cdr3_nt: TGTGCCAGCAGCTTACAAACAGGGGAATCAGGGACCCAGTACTTC
cdr3_aa: CASSLQTGESGTQYF

d_call: -
j_call: TRBJ2-1
clone_size: many
v_call: TRBV2
cdr3_nt: TGTGCCAGCAGTGCGGGCCCCCAAAGGACCAATGAGCAGTTCTTC
cdr3_aa: CASSAGPQRTNEQFF

d_call: -
j_call: TRBJ2-7
clone_size: many
v_call: TRBV6-5
cdr3_nt: TGTGCCAGCAGTTCCGGGACGTTATCCGAGCAGTACTTC
cdr3_aa: CASSSGTLSEQYF

d_call: -
j_call: TRBJ2-1
clone_size: -
v_call: TRBV3-1
cdr3_nt: TGTGCCAGCAGCCCTTCCGGGACAGCGGGTTTACGGCAGTTCTTC
cdr3_aa: CASSPSGTAGLRQFF

d_call: -
j_call: TRBJ2-7
clone_size: many
v_call: TRBV15
cdr3_nt: TGTGCCACCAGCAGAGTTCGCTTGGGAGAGCAGTACTTC
cdr3_aa: CATSRVRLGEQYF

d_call: -
j_call: TRBJ2-6
clone_size: many
v_call: TRBV5-1
cdr3_nt: TGCGCCAGCAGCTTGACAGGGTCGAGCTCTGGGGCCAACGTCCTGACTTTC
cdr3_aa: CASSLTGSSSGANVLTF

d_call: TRBD1
j_call: TRBJ2-3
clone_size: many
v_call: TRBV7-8
cdr3_nt: TGTGCCAGCAGCCCCGGACAGGGTCCAAATACGCAGTATTTT
cdr3_aa: CASSPGQGPNTQYF

d_call: TRBD1
j_call: TRBJ2-7
clone_size: many
v_call: TRBV12-3/TRBV12-4
cdr3_nt: TGTGCCAGTGCCCTGACAGGGGGCGAGCAGTACTTC
cdr3_aa: CASALTGGEQYF

d_call: TRBD2
j_call: TRBJ2-7
clone_size: many
v_call: TRBV9
cdr3_nt: TGTGCCAGCAGCCTTCTCGGGGGAGGGAACTACGAGCAGTACTTC
cdr3_aa: CASSLLGGGNYEQYF

d_call: -
j_call: TRBJ2-7
clone_size: many
v_call: TRBV28
cdr3_nt: TGTGCCAGCAGTTTACAGGGGTCGTACGAGCAGTACTTC
cdr3_aa: CASSLQGSYEQYF

d_call: -
j_call: TRBJ2-1
clone_size: -
v_call: TRBV28
cdr3_nt: TGTGCCAGCAGCGGGGGCTGGGATGAGCAGTTCTTC
cdr3_aa: CASSGGWDEQFF

d_call: -
j_call: TRBJ1-1
clone_size: many
v_call: TRBV3-1
cdr3_nt: TGTGCCAGCAGCCCCTCCGGCATTAAGGGGACTGAAGCTTTCTTT
cdr3_aa: CASSPSGIKGTEAFF

d_call: -
j_call: TRBJ2-1
clone_size: many
v_call: TRBV7-6
cdr3_nt: TGTGCCAGCAGCTCCCGTTTTCAGGGACCAGCTAACAATGAGCAGTTCTTC
cdr3_aa: CASSSRFQGPANNEQFF

d_call: -
j_call: TRBJ1-1
clone_size: many
v_call: TRBV5-1
cdr3_nt: TGCGCCAGCAGCTTCCTGGACGGTTCCACTGAAGCTTTCTTT
cdr3_aa: CASSFLDGSTEAFF

d_call: TRBD2
j_call: TRBJ2-2
clone_size: many
v_call: TRBV11-2
cdr3_nt: TGTGCCAGCAGACCCCGGACTAGCGGGAGGGCGTACACCGGGGAGCTGTTTTTT
cdr3_aa: CASRPRTSGRAYTGELFF

d_call: -
j_call: TRBJ2-5
clone_size: many
v_call: TRBV7-2
cdr3_nt: TGTGCCAGCAGCTTAGTGTCCGGACAAGAGACCCAGTACTTC
cdr3_aa: CASSLVSGQETQYF

d_call: -
j_call: TRBJ1-5
clone_size: many
v_call: TRBV28
cdr3_nt: TGTGCCAGCAGTTTACGTGAGGATGATCAGCCCCAGCATTTT
cdr3_aa: CASSLREDDQPQHF

d_call: TRBD2
j_call: TRBJ2-3
clone_size: many
v_call: TRBV29-1
cdr3_nt: TGCAGCGTCGGCGGACTAGCGGGAGAGGCTACGCAGTATTTT
cdr3_aa: CSVGGLAGEATQYF

d_call: -
j_call: TRBJ1-5
clone_size: many
v_call: TRBV5-6
cdr3_nt: TGTGCCAGCAGCTCGCTTGACAGTGATCAGCCCCAGCATTTT
cdr3_aa: CASSSLDSDQPQHF

d_call: -
j_call: TRBJ2-4
clone_size: many
v_call: TRBV7-9
cdr3_nt: TGTGCCAGCAGCGACGTAGCTGACATTCAGTACTTC
cdr3_aa: CASSDVADIQYF

d_call: -
j_call: TRBJ1-1
clone_size: medium-sized
v_call: TRBV5-5
cdr3_nt: TGTGCCAGCAGCTTGATATCCGGGGTGACTGAAGCTTTCTTT
cdr3_aa: CASSLISGVTEAFF

d_call: -
j_call: TRBJ2-7
clone_size: many
v_call: TRBV27
cdr3_nt: TGTGCCACCTTCACCGGGCATTCCTCCCCCTACGAGCAGTACTTC
cdr3_aa: CATFTGHSSPYEQYF

d_call: TRBD2
j_call: TRBJ2-1
clone_size: many
v_call: TRBV5-1
cdr3_nt: TGCGCCAGCAGCTTGGAGGCTAGCGGCTACAATGAGCAGTTCTTC
cdr3_aa: CASSLEASGYNEQFF

d_call: TRBD1
j_call: TRBJ2-7
clone_size: many
v_call: TRBV5-1
cdr3_nt: TGCGCCAGCAGCCCCTCGCCGGGACAGGGCGGGAACGAGCAGTACTTC
cdr3_aa: CASSPSPGQGGNEQYF

d_call: -
j_call: TRBJ1-1
clone_size: many
v_call: TRBV28
cdr3_nt: TGTGCCAGCAGTATCATTCTCAGGGGCACGAACGCTTTCTTT
cdr3_aa: CASSIILRGTNAFF

d_call: -
j_call: TRBJ2-5
clone_size: many
v_call: TRBV7-9
cdr3_nt: TGTGCCAGCAGCAAAGGGGAAGAGACCCAGTACTTC
cdr3_aa: CASSKGEETQYF

d_call: -
j_call: TRBJ1-3
clone_size: many
v_call: TRBV9
cdr3_nt: TGTGCCAGCAGCGTGGCCAACACCATATATTTT
cdr3_aa: CASSVANTIYF

d_call: TRBD2
j_call: TRBJ2-5
clone_size: many
v_call: TRBV29-1
cdr3_nt: TGCAGCGTTGCCGGGACTAGCGGACAAGAGACCCAGTACTTC
cdr3_aa: CSVAGTSGQETQYF

d_call: -
j_call: TRBJ2-2
clone_size: many
v_call: TRBV4-3
cdr3_nt: TGCGCCAGCAGCCAAGATCGCCTAAGACAAACGCTCCCTTTGTTTTTT
cdr3_aa: CASSQDRLRQTLPLFF

d_call: TRBD2
j_call: TRBJ2-1
clone_size: many
v_call: TRBV20-1
cdr3_nt: TGCAGTGCTAGAGTTAGCGGGGAAAACAATGAGCAGTTCTTC
cdr3_aa: CSARVSGENNEQFF

d_call: TRBD1
j_call: TRBJ1-2
clone_size: many
v_call: TRBV30
cdr3_nt: TGTGCCTGGAGCGCAGGGGGCGATGGCTACACCTTC
cdr3_aa: CAWSAGGDGYTF

d_call: -
j_call: TRBJ2-7
clone_size: many
v_call: TRBV28
cdr3_nt: TGTGCCACGGGACGGAACTACGAGCAGTACTTC
cdr3_aa: CATGRNYEQYF

d_call: -
j_call: TRBJ2-5
clone_size: many
v_call: TRBV7-9
cdr3_nt: TGTGCCAGCAGCCCAGACCTGGGCGAGGCCCAGTACTTC
cdr3_aa: CASSPDLGEAQYF

d_call: TRBD2
j_call: TRBJ2-7
clone_size: many
v_call: TRBV6-6
cdr3_nt: TGTGCCAGCAGTTGGGACTACCCTCGCTACGAGCAGTACTTC
cdr3_aa: CASSWDYPRYEQYF

d_call: TRBD1
j_call: TRBJ1-4
clone_size: many
v_call: TRBV10-3
cdr3_nt: TGTGCCATCAGTGAAACCGGGACAGCTAATGAAAAACTGTTTTTT
cdr3_aa: CAISETGTANEKLFF

d_call: -
j_call: TRBJ1-5
clone_size: many
v_call: TRBV5-5
cdr3_nt: TGTGCCAGCAGCTTAGATCTGGGATTTGGGGCGAGATCTAGCAATCAGCCCCAGCATTTT
cdr3_aa: CASSLDLGFGARSSNQPQHF

d_call: -
j_call: TRBJ2-7
clone_size: many
v_call: TRBV5-1
cdr3_nt: TGCGCCAGCAGCTTCGGGTTTGACGAGCAGTACTTC
cdr3_aa: CASSFGFDEQYF

d_call: TRBD1
j_call: TRBJ1-1
clone_size: -
v_call: TRBV4-2
cdr3_nt: TGTGCCAGCAGCGACCAGGACAGGGGTCTTGAAGCTTTCTTT
cdr3_aa: CASSDQDRGLEAFF

d_call: TRBD1
j_call: TRBJ2-1
clone_size: many
v_call: TRBV29-1
cdr3_nt: TGCAGCGTTTTGGGACAGGGTGTTACCAATGAGCAGTTCTTC
cdr3_aa: CSVLGQGVTNEQFF